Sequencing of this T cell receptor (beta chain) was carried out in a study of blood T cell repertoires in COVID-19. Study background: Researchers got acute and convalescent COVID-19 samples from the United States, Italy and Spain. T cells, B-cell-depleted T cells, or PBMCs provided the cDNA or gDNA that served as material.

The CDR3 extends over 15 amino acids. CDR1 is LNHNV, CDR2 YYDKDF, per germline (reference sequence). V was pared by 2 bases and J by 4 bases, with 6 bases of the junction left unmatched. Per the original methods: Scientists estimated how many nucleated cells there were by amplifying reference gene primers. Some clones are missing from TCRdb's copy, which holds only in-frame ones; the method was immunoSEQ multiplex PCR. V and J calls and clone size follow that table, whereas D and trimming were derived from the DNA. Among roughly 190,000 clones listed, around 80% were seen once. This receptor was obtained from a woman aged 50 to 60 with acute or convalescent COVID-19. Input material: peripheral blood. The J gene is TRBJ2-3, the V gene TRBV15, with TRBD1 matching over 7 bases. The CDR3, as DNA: TGTGCCACCAGCAGAAGACAGGGTTTATCAGATACGCAGTATTTT. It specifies CATSRRQGLSDTQYF.